The rows below give T cell receptor beta chains drawn from one sample of a study of blood T cell repertoires in COVID-19. Sequencing was performed with immunoSEQ multiplex PCR; in TCRdb, only in-frame clones are kept and a portion is missing. Of more than 250,000 clones in the sample, more than 85% are singletons; the top ten hold about a fifth. The sequenced sample was PBMCs or T cells enriched from blood (not recorded which). The receptors stem from a woman between 25 and 40 years old who had recovered from COVID-19. Both conserved end residues are part of each CDR3. D genes are given only for firm matches. Size is omitted from some rows. Given values are once, few, many or a class for expanded clones.

v_gene	len	j_gene	d_gene	abundance	CDR3nt	CDR3aa
TRBV9	15	TRBJ2-3	TRBD2	NA	TGTGCCAGCAGCGCAGCGGGGCTAGACACAGATACGCAGTATTTT	CASSAAGLDTDTQYF
TRBV7-9	15	TRBJ1-1	NA	NA	TGTGCCAGCAGCTTAGTGCCGACAGCGAACACTGAAGCTTTCTTT	CASSLVPTANTEAFF
TRBV12-5	17	TRBJ2-1	NA	NA	TGTGCTAGTGGTCCCGCAAGGGGGACCAGCTCCTACAATGAGCAGTTCTTC	CASGPARGTSSYNEQFF
TRBV14	18	TRBJ1-1	TRBD1	NA	TGTGCCAGCAGCCAAGTAGCAAGGGGGCCAGGGAGATGGACTGAAGCTTTCTTT	CASSQVARGPGRWTEAFF
TRBV28	14	TRBJ2-1	NA	NA	NA	CASTSGQGYNEQFF
TRBV18	14	TRBJ2-7	TRBD1	NA	TGTGCCAGCTCACCGAGGGACAGGACCTACGAGCAGTACTTC	CASSPRDRTYEQYF
TRBV24-1	12	TRBJ2-2	NA	NA	TGTGCCACCAGACAGGGAACCGGGGAGCTGTTTTTT	CATRQGTGELFF
TRBV2	15	TRBJ1-6	NA	NA	TGTGCCAGCAGGGGGGGGAACGATGAAAATTCACCCCTCCACTTT	CASRGGNDENSPLHF
TRBV28	16	TRBJ2-7	TRBD2	NA	TGTGCCAGCAGTCTCTGGGGGGGACTAGCGGGGTACGAGCAGTACTTC	CASSLWGGLAGYEQYF
TRBV6-4	12	TRBJ2-4	TRBD2	NA	TGTGCCAGCAATCGACTAGCGAACATTCAGTACTTC	CASNRLANIQYF
TRBV28	16	TRBJ2-3	NA	once	TGTGCCAGCAGTTTATTTGACGGGGTTCGCACAGATACGCAGTATTTT	CASSLFDGVRTDTQYF
TRBV6-1	14	TRBJ2-1	TRBD2	NA	TGTGCCAGCAGTGAACTCTTTGCGGGAGAACAGCAGTTCTTC	CASSELFAGEQQFF
TRBV7-9	19	TRBJ2-2	TRBD2	NA	TGTGCCAGCACCCGGACTAGCGGGAATAGAGGCGCGAACACCGGGGAGCTGTTTTTT	CASTRTSGNRGANTGELFF
TRBV9	15	TRBJ2-5	TRBD2	NA	TGTGCCAGCAGCGTTAGCGGGCGCCTGGGGGAGACCCAGTACTTC	CASSVSGRLGETQYF
TRBV5-3	10	TRBJ1-3	NA	NA	TGTGCCAGGAGAGGAAACACCATATATTTT	CARRGNTIYF
TRBV2	18	TRBJ2-5	TRBD2	NA	TGTGCCAGCGGCCGAGTAGGGAGGGCCTACAACTTCCAAGAGACCCAGTACTTC	CASGRVGRAYNFQETQYF
TRBV30	12	TRBJ2-3	TRBD1	NA	TGTGCCCGACAGGGGGCGCCGAATACGCAGTATTTT	CARQGAPNTQYF
TRBV19	13	TRBJ2-5	NA	once	TGTGCCAGTGGGAGACTAGAACAAGAGACCCAGTACTTC	CASGRLEQETQYF
TRBV6-6	13	TRBJ1-2	TRBD1	NA	TGTGCCAGCAGCGCAAGACAGGGGAAGGGCTACACCTTC	CASSARQGKGYTF
TRBV19	15	TRBJ2-2	NA	NA	TGTGCCAGTAGTATAGGGGGGCTGGTCACCGGGGAGCTGTTTTTT	CASSIGGLVTGELFF
TRBV6-5	15	TRBJ2-1	TRBD2	NA	TGTGCCAGCAGTACCGGGACTAGCGGACCCGGTGAGCAGTTCTTC	CASSTGTSGPGEQFF
TRBV23-1	20	TRBJ2-2	NA	NA	TGCGCCAGCAGTCAGTCTGGAGGGGATCTCGGGCTCCTGAGGACCGGGGAGCTGTTTTTT	CASSQSGGDLGLLRTGELFF
TRBV2	16	TRBJ2-1	TRBD2	NA	TGTGCCAGCAGTACGAGCCATGGGACTAGCTACAATGAGCAGTTCTTC	CASSTSHGTSYNEQFF
TRBV4-1	15	TRBJ2-2	TRBD1	NA	TGCGCCAGCAGCCCGGGACAGTTGCACACCGGGGAGCTGTTTTTT	CASSPGQLHTGELFF
TRBV19	17	TRBJ2-1	NA	NA	TGTGCCAGTAGTATAGGAAGCGGCAGACCGTTTTACAATGAGCAGTTCTTC	CASSIGSGRPFYNEQFF
TRBV27	15	TRBJ2-5	NA	NA	TGTGCCAGCAGTTTATCGGGCGGGATACGGGAGACCCAGTACTTC	CASSLSGGIRETQYF
TRBV29-1	13	TRBJ1-1	NA	NA	TGCAGCGTCGCGGGACTTATGAACACTGAAGCTTTCTTT	CSVAGLMNTEAFF
TRBV7-2	15	TRBJ1-2	TRBD1	NA	TGTGCCAGCAGCTTAGCGGGACAGGGAGGCTATGGCTACACCTTC	CASSLAGQGGYGYTF
TRBV29-1	12	TRBJ2-5	NA	NA	TGCAGCGTTGAGGTCAACTCGGAGACCCAGTACTTC	CSVEVNSETQYF
TRBV11-2	15	TRBJ2-1	NA	once	TGTGCCAGCAGCTCCTTCAGGACTACTTACAATGAGCAGTTCTTC	CASSSFRTTYNEQFF
TRBV19	13	TRBJ2-5	TRBD1	NA	TGTGCCAGTAGGGGGGACAGGGTCGGGACCCAGTACTTC	CASRGDRVGTQYF
TRBV5-1	13	TRBJ1-1	NA	NA	TGCGCCAGCAGCTCACGTCCGGGACTCGAAGCTTTCTTT	CASSSRPGLEAFF
TRBV20-1	11	TRBJ2-1	NA	NA	TGCAGTGCTAGAGATTATCCTAGCCAGTTCTTC	CSARDYPSQFF
TRBV5-1	15	TRBJ2-5	NA	NA	TGCGCCAGCGTTAGGGGGGGCGTGGGGCCGGAGACCCAGTACTTC	CASVRGGVGPETQYF
TRBV7-9	12	TRBJ2-3	NA	NA	TGTGCCAGCAGCTCCCACGGGAAAGGGCAGTATTTT	CASSSHGKGQYF
TRBV28	12	TRBJ2-7	TRBD1	NA	TGTGCCAGTCAGGGGGACAGGTACGAGCAGTACTTC	CASQGDRYEQYF
TRBV18	13	TRBJ1-2	NA	NA	TGTGCCAGCTCACCGGGCACAAGAGATGGCTACACCTTC	CASSPGTRDGYTF
TRBV7-9	13	TRBJ1-1	NA	once	TGTGCCAGCAGTTCAGAATACAACACTGAAGCTTTCTTT	CASSSEYNTEAFF
TRBV28	15	TRBJ2-5	TRBD2	NA	TGTGCCAGCACGACTAGCGGGGGGGCTGGGGAGACCCAGTACTTC	CASTTSGGAGETQYF
TRBV28	16	TRBJ1-5	NA	NA	TGTGCCAGCAGTTTCGTAGTTGGCAGGGGCTACCAGCCCCAGCATTTT	CASSFVVGRGYQPQHF
TRBV7-9	16	TRBJ1-6	NA	NA	TGTGCCAGCAGCCCCCCCTCCCTAATTCCTAATTCACCCCTCCACTTT	CASSPPSLIPNSPLHF
TRBV7-2	15	TRBJ2-7	NA	NA	TGTGCCAGCAGCTTAGTTTTGTCAGGAACCTACGAGCAGTACTTC	CASSLVLSGTYEQYF
TRBV7-2	13	TRBJ1-1	NA	NA	TGTGCCAGCAGCTTAGCTCGGAGCAACGAAGCTTTCTTT	CASSLARSNEAFF
TRBV25-1	16	TRBJ2-2	NA	once	TGTGCCAGCAGTGAATGGGGGGGGCAGAACACCGGGGAGCTGTTTTTT	CASSEWGGQNTGELFF
TRBV7-3	13	TRBJ2-2	NA	NA	TGTGCCAGCAGGAGTTTGAGGACCGGGGAGCTGTTTTTT	CASRSLRTGELFF
TRBV5-6	15	TRBJ1-1	NA	NA	TGTGCCAGCAGCTTGGTCGTCGGGGGGGCCACTGAAGCTTTCTTT	CASSLVVGGATEAFF
TRBV5-1	16	TRBJ2-1	TRBD2	NA	TGCGCCAGCAGCTTTCTAGCGGGAGAACCCTACAATGAGCAGTTCTTC	CASSFLAGEPYNEQFF
TRBV10-2	15	TRBJ1-6	NA	NA	TGCGCCAGCAGCTCGGGCAGGGTGTTTAATTCACCCCTCCACTTT	CASSSGRVFNSPLHF
TRBV4-2	17	TRBJ1-6	NA	NA	TGTGCCAGCAGCCAAGATTACAGGGAAGGAAGCAATTCACCCCTCCACTTT	CASSQDYREGSNSPLHF
TRBV18	16	TRBJ1-5	TRBD1	NA	TGTGCCAGCTCCGACAACGGACAGGGGGCCTATCAGCCCCAGCATTTT	CASSDNGQGAYQPQHF
TRBV19	16	TRBJ2-7	TRBD1	NA	TGTGCCAGTACCGATTCAGGGACAGGGGGCCTGTACGAGCAGTACTTC	CASTDSGTGGLYEQYF
TRBV5-8	13	TRBJ1-5	NA	NA	TGTGCCAGCAGCTTCCTTCTAGGCCAGCCCCAGCATTTT	CASSFLLGQPQHF
TRBV2	15	TRBJ1-6	NA	once	TGTGCCAGCAGCGTGGCCGGGATCTATAATTCACCCCTCCACTTT	CASSVAGIYNSPLHF
TRBV18	14	TRBJ2-5	TRBD2	NA	TGTGCCAGCTCACCTGGACTAGGGTTGGAGACCCAGTACTTC	CASSPGLGLETQYF
TRBV5-1	15	TRBJ2-1	TRBD1	NA	TGCGCCAGCAGCTCCTCCGGGACAGCCTACAATGAGCAGTTCTTC	CASSSSGTAYNEQFF
TRBV7-2	15	TRBJ2-2	NA	NA	TGTGCCAGCAGCTTCTTGTCCGGGAACACCGGGGAGCTGTTTTTT	CASSFLSGNTGELFF
TRBV5-1	16	TRBJ2-1	TRBD2	NA	TGCGCCAGCAGCCCATTAGCGGGAGGGCCCTCCAATGAGCAGTTCTTC	CASSPLAGGPSNEQFF